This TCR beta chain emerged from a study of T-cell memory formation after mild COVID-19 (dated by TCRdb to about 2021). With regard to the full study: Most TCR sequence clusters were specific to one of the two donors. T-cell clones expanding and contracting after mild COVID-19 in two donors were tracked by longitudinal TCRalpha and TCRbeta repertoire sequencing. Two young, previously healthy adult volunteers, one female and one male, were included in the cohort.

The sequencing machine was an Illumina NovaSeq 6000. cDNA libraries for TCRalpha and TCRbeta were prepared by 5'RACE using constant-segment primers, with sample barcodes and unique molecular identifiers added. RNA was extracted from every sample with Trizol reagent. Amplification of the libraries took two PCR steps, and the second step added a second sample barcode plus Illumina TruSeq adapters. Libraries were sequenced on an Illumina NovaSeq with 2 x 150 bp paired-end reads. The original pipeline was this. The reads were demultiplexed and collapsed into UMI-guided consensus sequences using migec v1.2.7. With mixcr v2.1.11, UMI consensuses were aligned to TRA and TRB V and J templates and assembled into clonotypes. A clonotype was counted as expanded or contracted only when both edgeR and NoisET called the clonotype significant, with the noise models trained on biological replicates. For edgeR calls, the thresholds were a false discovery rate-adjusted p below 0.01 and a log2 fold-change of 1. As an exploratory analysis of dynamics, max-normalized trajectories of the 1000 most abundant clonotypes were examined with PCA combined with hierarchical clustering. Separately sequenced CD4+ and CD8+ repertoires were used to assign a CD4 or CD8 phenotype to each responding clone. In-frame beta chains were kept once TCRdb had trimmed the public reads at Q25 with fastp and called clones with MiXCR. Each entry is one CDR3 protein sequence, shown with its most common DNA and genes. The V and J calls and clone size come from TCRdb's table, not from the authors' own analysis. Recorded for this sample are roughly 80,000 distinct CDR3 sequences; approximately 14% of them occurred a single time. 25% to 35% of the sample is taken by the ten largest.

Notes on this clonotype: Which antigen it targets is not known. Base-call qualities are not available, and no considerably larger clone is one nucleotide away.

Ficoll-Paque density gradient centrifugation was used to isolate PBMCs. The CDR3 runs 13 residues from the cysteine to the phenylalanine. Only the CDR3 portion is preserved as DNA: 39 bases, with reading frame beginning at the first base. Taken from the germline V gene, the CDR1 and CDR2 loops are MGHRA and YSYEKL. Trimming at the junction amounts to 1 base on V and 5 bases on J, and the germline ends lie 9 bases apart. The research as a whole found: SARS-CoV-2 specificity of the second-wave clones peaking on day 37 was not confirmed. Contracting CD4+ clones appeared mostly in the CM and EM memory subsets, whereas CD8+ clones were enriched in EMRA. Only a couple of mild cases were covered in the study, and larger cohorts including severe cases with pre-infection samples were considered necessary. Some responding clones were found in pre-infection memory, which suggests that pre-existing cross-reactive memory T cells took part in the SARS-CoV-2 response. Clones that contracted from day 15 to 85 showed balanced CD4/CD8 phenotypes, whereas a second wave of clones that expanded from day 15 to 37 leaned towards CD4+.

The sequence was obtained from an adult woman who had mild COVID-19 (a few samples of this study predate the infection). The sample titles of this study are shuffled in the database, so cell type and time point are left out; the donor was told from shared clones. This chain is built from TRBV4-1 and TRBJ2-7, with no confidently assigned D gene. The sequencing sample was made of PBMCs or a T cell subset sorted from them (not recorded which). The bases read TGCGCCAGCAGCCAAGGTGTTACGGACGAGCAGTACTTC. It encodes CASSQGVTDEQYF.